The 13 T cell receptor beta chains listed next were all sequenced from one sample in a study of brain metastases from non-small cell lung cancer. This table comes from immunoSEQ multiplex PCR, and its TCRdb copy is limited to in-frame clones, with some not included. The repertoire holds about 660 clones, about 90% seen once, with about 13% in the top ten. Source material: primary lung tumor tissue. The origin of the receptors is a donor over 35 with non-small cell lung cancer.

The CDR3 DNA follows: TGTGCCAGCAGTTTCAACTGGTCCTACGAGCAGTACTTC. Translated, it gives CASSFNWSYEQYF. The chain links TRBV28 to TRBJ2-7; D not certain. The CDR3 has 13 amino acids. From germline, CDR1 is MDHEN and CDR2 SYDVKM. V was pared by 3 bases and J by 1 base, with 7 bases between.

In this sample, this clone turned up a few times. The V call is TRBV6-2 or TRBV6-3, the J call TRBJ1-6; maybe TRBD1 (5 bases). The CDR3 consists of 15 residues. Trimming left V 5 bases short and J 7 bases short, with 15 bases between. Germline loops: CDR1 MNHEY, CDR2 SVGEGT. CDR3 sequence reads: CASSLPGRQNSPLHF. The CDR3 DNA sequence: TGTGCCAGCAGTCTTCCGGGACGACAGAATTCACCCCTCCACTTT.

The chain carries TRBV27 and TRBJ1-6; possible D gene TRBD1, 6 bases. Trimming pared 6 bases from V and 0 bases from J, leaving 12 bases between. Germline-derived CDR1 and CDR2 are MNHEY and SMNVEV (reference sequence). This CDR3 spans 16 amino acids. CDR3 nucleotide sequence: TGTGCCAGCAGGCCCGACAGGAGCTCCTATAATTCACCCCTCCACTTT. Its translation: CASRPDRSSYNSPLHF.

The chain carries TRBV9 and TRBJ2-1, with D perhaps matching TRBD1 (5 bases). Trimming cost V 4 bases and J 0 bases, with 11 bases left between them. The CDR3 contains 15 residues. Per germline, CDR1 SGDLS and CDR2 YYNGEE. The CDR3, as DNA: TGTGCCAGCAGCTTCGACAGTAGCTCCTACAATGAGCAGTTCTTC. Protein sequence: CASSFDSSSYNEQFF.

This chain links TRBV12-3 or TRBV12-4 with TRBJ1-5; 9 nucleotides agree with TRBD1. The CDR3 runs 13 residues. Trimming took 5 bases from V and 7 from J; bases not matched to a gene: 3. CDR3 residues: CASSADRGQPQHF. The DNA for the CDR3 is TGTGCCAGCAGTGCGGACAGGGGACAGCCCCAGCATTTT.

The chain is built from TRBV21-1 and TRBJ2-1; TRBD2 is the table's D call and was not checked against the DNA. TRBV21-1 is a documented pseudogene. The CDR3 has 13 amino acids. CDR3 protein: CASNPGTGNEQFF. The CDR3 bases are TGTGCCAGCAATCCGGGAACTGGAAATGAGCAGTTCTTC.

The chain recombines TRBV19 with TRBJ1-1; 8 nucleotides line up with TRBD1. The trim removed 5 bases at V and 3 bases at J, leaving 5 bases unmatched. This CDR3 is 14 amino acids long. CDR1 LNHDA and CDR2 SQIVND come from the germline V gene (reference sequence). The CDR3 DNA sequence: TGTGCCAGTAGTTGGACAGGGACGTACACTGAAGCTTTCTTT. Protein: CASSWTGTYTEAFF.

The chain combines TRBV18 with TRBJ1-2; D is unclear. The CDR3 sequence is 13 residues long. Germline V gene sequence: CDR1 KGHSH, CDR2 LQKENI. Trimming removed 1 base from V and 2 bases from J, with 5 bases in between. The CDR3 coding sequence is TGTGCCAGCTCACCACGGCAAAACTATGGCTACACCTTC. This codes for CASSPRQNYGYTF.

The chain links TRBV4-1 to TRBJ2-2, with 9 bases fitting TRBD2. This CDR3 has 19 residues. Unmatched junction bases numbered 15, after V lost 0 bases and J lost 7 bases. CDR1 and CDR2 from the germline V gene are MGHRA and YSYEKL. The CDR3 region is CASSQDQRRGGRYSGELFF. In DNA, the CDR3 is TGCGCCAGCAGCCAAGATCAGAGGCGGGGGGGCCGGTACAGCGGGGAGCTGTTTTTT.

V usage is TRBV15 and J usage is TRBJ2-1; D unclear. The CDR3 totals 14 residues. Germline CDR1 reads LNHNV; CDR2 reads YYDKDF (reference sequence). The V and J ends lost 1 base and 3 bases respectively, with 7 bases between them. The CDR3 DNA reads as TGTGCCACCAGCAGAGTGGGGATCTACAATGAGCAGTTCTTC. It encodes CATSRVGIYNEQFF.

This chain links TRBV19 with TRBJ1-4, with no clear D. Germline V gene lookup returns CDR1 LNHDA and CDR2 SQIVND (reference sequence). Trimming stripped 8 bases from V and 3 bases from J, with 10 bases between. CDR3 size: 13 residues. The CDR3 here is CASRPLANEKLFF. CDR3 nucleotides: TGTGCCAGTCGACCGCTCGCTAATGAAAAACTGTTTTTT. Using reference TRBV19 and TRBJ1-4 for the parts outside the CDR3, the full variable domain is DGGITQSPKYLFRKEGQNVTLSCEQNLNHDAMYWYRQDPGQGLRLIYYSQIVNDFQKGDIAEGYSVSREKKESFPLTVTSAQKNPTAFYLCASRPLANEKLFFGSGTQLSVL.

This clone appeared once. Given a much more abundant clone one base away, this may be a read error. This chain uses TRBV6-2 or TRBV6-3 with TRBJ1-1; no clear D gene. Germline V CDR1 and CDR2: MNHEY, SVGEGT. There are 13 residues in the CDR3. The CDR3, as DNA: TGTGCCAGCAATTACTGGGCTGGCACTGAAGCTTTCTTT. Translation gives CASNYWAGTEAFF.

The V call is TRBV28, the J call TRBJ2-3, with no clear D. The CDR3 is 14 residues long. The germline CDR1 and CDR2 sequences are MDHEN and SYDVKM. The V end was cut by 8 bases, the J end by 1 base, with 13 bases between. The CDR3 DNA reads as TGTGCCAGCCAGTTTGTTCAGGGCACAGATACGCAGTATTTT. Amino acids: CASQFVQGTDTQYF.